What follows describes a single T cell receptor beta chain. Antigen: not known. These data are taken from a study of cytomegalovirus exposure and HLA in healthy donors. Study observations and caveats: In vitro confirmation showed three CMV-associated chains to be CMV antigen specific. Researchers reported in a later analysis that common viral pathogens appeared linked to several top clusters.

Germline V gives CDR1 MDHEN, CDR2 SYDVKM. The V segment lost 3 bases and the J segment 4 bases; nucleotides outside the gene matches: 15. The CDR3 totals 21 residues. Primers for the PCR totalled 60 Vbeta and 13 Jbeta. Per the original methods: The count from a later analysis was some 83 million unique TCR beta chains, some 10 million of them shared. TCRdb's table, derived via immunoSEQ multiplex PCR, lists solely in-frame clones and lacks some. V, J and clone size derive from that table, while D and trimming were established from the DNA sequence. The sample has some 180,000 clones, roughly 80% seen once.

The sequenced sample consisted of PBMCs. This TCR was recovered from a woman aged 18-29 years in good health and CMV-seronegative. The chain joins TRBV28 to TRBJ2-1; 16 bases align to TRBD2. The CDR3 region is CASSFQPPGLAGGGGYNEQFF. In DNA, the CDR3 is TGTGCCAGCAGTTTCCAACCGCCGGGACTAGCGGGAGGGGGTGGTTACAATGAGCAGTTCTTC.